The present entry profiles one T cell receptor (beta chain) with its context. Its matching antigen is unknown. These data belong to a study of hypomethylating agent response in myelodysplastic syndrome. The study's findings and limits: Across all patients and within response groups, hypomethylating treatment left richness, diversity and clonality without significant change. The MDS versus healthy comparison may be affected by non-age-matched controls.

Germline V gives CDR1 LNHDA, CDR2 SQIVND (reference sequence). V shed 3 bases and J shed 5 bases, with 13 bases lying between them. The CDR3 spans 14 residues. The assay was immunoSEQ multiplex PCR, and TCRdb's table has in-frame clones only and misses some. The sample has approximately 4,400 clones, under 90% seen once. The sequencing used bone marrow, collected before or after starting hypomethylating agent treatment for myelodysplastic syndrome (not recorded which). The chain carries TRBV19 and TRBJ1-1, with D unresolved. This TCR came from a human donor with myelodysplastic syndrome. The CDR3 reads CASSMLGFVTEAFF. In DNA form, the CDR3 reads TGTGCCAGTAGTATGTTAGGGTTCGTTACTGAAGCTTTCTTT.